Listed below are T cell receptor beta chains from one sample, sequenced in a study of tumor T cells in aggressive B-cell lymphoma. The assay was immunoSEQ multiplex PCR, and TCRdb's table has in-frame clones only and misses some. Of approximately 6,800 clones listed, nearly 90% were seen once; the top ten hold 2.5% to 4%. Sequencing used tumor tissue. These receptors were taken from an adult with diffuse large B cell lymphoma. Some clones in this sample may be carry-over from other donors' samples. Both conserved end residues are part of each CDR3. A D gene is named only where the DNA matches it firmly. Size is stated for part of the rows, as once, few or many counts, or as a class when the clone is expanded.

V gene: TRBV10-3
J gene: TRBJ2-3
D gene: NA
clone size: NA
CDR3 DNA: TGTGCCATCAGTGACCCCATTAGGAGTAGCACAGATACGCAGTATTTT
CDR3 protein: CAISDPIRSSTDTQYF

V gene: TRBV7-2
J gene: TRBJ2-7
D gene: TRBD2
clone size: NA
CDR3 DNA: TGTGCCAGCAGCCGGGGACTAGCGGAAACCTACGAGCAGTACTTC
CDR3 protein: CASSRGLAETYEQYF

V gene: TRBV5-6
J gene: TRBJ1-1
D gene: NA
clone size: few
CDR3 DNA: TGTGCCAGCAGCAAAGATACAGGGTTGGTCACTGAAGCTTTCTTT
CDR3 protein: CASSKDTGLVTEAFF

V gene: TRBV27
J gene: TRBJ1-1
D gene: NA
clone size: NA
CDR3 DNA: TGTGCCAGCAGTGTGGGCAGGTCCACTGAAGCTTTCTTT
CDR3 protein: CASSVGRSTEAFF

V gene: TRBV12-5
J gene: TRBJ2-3
D gene: TRBD2
clone size: NA
CDR3 DNA: TGTGCTAGTGCCTTGGGTCTAGCGGGCACAGATACGCAGTATTTT
CDR3 protein: CASALGLAGTDTQYF

V gene: TRBV5-1
J gene: TRBJ1-2
D gene: TRBD1
clone size: NA
CDR3 DNA: TGCGCCAGCAGCTTGGCGTCAGGGGGTAACTATGGCTACACCTTC
CDR3 protein: CASSLASGGNYGYTF

V gene: TRBV5-1
J gene: TRBJ2-3
D gene: NA
clone size: once
CDR3 DNA: TGCGCCAGCAGCCGGAGCACAGATACGCAGTATTTT
CDR3 protein: CASSRSTDTQYF

V gene: TRBV20-1
J gene: TRBJ2-7
D gene: NA
clone size: NA
CDR3 DNA: TGCAGTCCCCAAGGGGGATGGGAGCAGTACTTC
CDR3 protein: CSPQGGWEQYF

V gene: TRBV29-1
J gene: TRBJ2-5
D gene: TRBD2
clone size: once
CDR3 DNA: TGCAGCGTTGAAGGCGGGGGGGCCAGCGCCTCCCAAGAGACCCAGTACTTC
CDR3 protein: CSVEGGGASASQETQYF

V gene: TRBV30
J gene: TRBJ1-1
D gene: TRBD1
clone size: NA
CDR3 DNA: TGTGCCGGGGACAGGGTCGTGAGCACTGAAGCTTTCTTT
CDR3 protein: CAGDRVVSTEAFF

V gene: TRBV7-2
J gene: TRBJ2-1
D gene: TRBD2
clone size: NA
CDR3 DNA: TGTGCCAGCAGCTTCGGCCTAGCGGGATTACCCTACAATGAGCAGTTCTTC
CDR3 protein: CASSFGLAGLPYNEQFF

V gene: TRBV19
J gene: TRBJ1-4
D gene: NA
clone size: once
CDR3 DNA: TGTGCCAGTAGTATGGGAGGGATCACAACTAATGAAAAACTGTTTTTT
CDR3 protein: CASSMGGITTNEKLFF

V gene: TRBV4-3
J gene: TRBJ2-7
D gene: NA
clone size: NA
CDR3 DNA: TGCGCCAGCAGCCTGGGGTCTAACAGGGTAGGGGCCTACGAGCAGTACTTC
CDR3 protein: CASSLGSNRVGAYEQYF

V gene: TRBV2
J gene: TRBJ2-7
D gene: NA
clone size: NA
CDR3 DNA: TGTGCCAGCACCGTAAGTCGGGGGTACTACGAGCAGTACTTC
CDR3 protein: CASTVSRGYYEQYF

V gene: TRBV2
J gene: TRBJ1-1
D gene: TRBD1
clone size: NA
CDR3 DNA: TGTGCCAGTAACCGGGACAGGGGTCGACCGTGGGCTTTCTTT
CDR3 protein: CASNRDRGRPWAFF

V gene: TRBV7-2
J gene: TRBJ1-2
D gene: TRBD1
clone size: NA
CDR3 DNA: TGTGCCAGCAGCTTAGCTACAGACAGGGGGCATGGCTACACCTTC
CDR3 protein: CASSLATDRGHGYTF